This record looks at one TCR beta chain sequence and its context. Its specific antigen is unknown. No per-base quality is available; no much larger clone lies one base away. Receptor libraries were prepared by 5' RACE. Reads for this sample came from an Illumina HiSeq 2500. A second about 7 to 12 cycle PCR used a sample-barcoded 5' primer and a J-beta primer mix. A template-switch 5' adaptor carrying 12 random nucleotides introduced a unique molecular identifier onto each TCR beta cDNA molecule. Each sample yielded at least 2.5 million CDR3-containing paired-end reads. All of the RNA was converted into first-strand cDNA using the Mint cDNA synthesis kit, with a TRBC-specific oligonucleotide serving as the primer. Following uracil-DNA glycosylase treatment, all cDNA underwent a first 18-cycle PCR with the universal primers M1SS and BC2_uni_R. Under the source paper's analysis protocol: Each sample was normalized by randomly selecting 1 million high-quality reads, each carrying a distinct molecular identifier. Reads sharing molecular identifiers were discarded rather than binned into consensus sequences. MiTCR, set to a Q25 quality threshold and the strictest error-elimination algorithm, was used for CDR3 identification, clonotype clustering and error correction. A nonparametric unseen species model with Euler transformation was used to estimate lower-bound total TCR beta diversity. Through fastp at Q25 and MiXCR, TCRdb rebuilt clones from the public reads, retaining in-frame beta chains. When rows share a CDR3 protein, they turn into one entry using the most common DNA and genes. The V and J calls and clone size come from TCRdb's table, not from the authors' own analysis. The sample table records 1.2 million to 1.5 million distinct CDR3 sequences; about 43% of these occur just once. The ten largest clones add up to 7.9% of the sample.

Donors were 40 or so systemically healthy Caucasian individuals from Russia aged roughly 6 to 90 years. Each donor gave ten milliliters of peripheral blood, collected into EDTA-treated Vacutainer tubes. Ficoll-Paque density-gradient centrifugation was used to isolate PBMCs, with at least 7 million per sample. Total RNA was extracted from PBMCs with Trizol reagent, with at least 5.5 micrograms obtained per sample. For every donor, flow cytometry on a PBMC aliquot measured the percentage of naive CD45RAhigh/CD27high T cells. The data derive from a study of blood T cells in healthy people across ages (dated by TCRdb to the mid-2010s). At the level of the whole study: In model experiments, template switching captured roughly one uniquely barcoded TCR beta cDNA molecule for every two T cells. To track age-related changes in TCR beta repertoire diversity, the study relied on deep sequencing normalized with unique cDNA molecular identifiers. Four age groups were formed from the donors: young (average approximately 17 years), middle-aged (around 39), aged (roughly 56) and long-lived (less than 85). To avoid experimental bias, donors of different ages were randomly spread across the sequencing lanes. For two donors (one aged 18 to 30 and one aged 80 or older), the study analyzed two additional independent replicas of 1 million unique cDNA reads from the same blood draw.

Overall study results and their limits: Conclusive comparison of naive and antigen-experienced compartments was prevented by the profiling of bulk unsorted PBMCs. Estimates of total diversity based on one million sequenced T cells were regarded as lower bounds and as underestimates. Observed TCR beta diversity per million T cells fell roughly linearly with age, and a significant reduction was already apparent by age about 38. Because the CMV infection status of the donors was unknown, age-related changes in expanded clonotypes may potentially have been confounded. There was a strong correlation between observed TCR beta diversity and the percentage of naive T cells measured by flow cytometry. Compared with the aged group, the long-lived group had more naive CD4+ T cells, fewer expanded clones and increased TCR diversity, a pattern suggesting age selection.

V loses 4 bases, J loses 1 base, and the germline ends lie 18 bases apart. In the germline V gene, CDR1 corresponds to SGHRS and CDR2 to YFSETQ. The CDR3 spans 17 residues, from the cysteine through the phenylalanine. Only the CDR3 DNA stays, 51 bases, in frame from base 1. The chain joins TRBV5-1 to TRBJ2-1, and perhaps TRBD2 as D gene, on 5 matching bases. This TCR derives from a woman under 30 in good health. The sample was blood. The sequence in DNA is TGCGCCAGCAGCCAGCCCCGGGCTAGCAGATCCTACAATGAGCAGTTCTTC. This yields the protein CASSQPRASRSYNEQFF.